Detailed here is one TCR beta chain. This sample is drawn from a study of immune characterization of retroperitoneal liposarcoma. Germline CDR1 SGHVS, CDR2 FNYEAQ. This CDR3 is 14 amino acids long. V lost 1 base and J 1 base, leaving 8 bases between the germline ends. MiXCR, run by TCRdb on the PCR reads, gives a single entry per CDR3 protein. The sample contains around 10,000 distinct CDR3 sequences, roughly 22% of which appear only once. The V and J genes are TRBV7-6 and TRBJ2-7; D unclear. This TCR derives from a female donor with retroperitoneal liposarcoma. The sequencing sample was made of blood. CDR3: CASSLESSSYEQYF. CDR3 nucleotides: TGTGCCAGCAGCTTAGAGTCTAGTTCCTACGAGCAGTACTTC. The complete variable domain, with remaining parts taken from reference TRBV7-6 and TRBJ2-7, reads GAGVSQSPRYKVTKRGQDVALRCDPISGHVSLYWYRQALGQGPEFLTYFNYEAQQDKSGLPNDRFSAERPEGSISTLTIQRTEQRDSAMYRCASSLESSSYEQYFGPGTRLTVT.